In its sample, the clone carrying this T cell receptor beta chain was seen a few times. Antigen: not known. This sample was taken from a study of beta chain features in type 1 diabetes. Overall study results and limits: An over-representation of cells with high TCR expression could result from cDNA sequencing. Type 1 diabetes patients had moderately but significantly shorter TCRB CDR3s in all four CD4+ subsets.

As every portion of the isolated RNA was reverse transcribed, the sequencing read expressed TCRB transcripts. Repertoires were generated with immunoSEQ multiplex PCR, while TCRdb's copy carries only in-frame clones and drops some. The repertoire holds roughly 340,000 clones, with around 12% as singletons. Germline CDR1 is SGHTA and CDR2 is FQGNSA. V gave up 5 bases and J gave up 0 bases, with 20 bases separating them. This CDR3 is 17 amino acids long. Material for sequencing was naive CD4+ T cells from blood. This sequence originates from a woman younger than 35 with type 1 diabetes. The V gene is TRBV7-2, the J gene TRBJ2-7; possibly TRBD2 for D (7 bases). The CDR3 loop is CASSPHGGGPSSYEQYF. In DNA form, the CDR3 reads TGTGCCAGCAGCCCCCACGGCGGGGGCCCTAGCTCCTACGAGCAGTACTTC.